This TCR beta chain appears in the sequencing data of a study of CD8 T cells in ankylosing spondylitis. Study-wide results and caveats: Seemingly characteristic of ankylosing spondylitis blood was a TCR beta motif consisting of 7 or 8 highly homologous variants. Researchers reportedly found disease-linked clones significantly enriched in matched ankylosing spondylitis synovial fluid.

Trimming shortened V by 4 bases and J by 7 bases, and 8 bases separated the two germline ends. The CDR3 spans 12 residues. In germline, CDR1 is MDHEN, CDR2 SYDVKM. This clonotype was seen at least ten times. What it binds is unknown. By quantitative 5'-RACE with molecular barcodes, the TCR beta libraries were made. TCRdb independently ran MiXCR on the 5' RACE reads; one entry per CDR3 protein. The data contain approximately 140,000 distinct CDR3 sequences, roughly 8.3% of them singletons. The chain recombines TRBV28 with TRBJ1-5, with D perhaps TRBD1 (6 bases). Sequencing was done on a sample of synovial fluid, either unsorted or a sorted T cell fraction (not recorded which). The TCR was taken from a male donor with ankylosing spondylitis. CDR3 in amino acids: CASSSGAQPQHF. The CDR3, as DNA: TGTGCCAGCAGTTCAGGGGCACAGCCCCAGCATTTT.